Listed here is a single T cell receptor beta chain. Its specificity is unknown. One end of the junction fails to match germline, which may point to a read error. TCRbeta libraries were built with three rounds of nested PCR, modified from ARM-PCR. TCRdb used MiXCR to reprocess the multiplex PCR reads, holding one entry per CDR3 protein. The sample contains about 93,000 distinct CDR3 sequences, about 66% of which appear only once. The CDR3 has 11 amino acids. Germline V gene lookup returns CDR1 SEHNR and CDR2 FQNEAQ (reference sequence). This entry comes from a study of tumor and adjacent non-tumor tissue in lung cancer. On the study more broadly: The patients, around 9 men and five or six women, were roughly 30 to 80 with stage I to III disease. Study outcomes and limitations: Tumor repertoires had a smaller top 100 clone share than normal lung.

This sample's RNA came from whole unsorted tissue. V gene TRBV7-9 combines with J gene TRBJ1-4; TRBD1 is a possible D gene (5 bases). The sample comprised lung tumor tissue. The sequence was collected from a man between 60 and 70 years old with non-small cell lung cancer. The CDR3, as DNA: TGTGCTAGCAGCATTCCAGGGCCAGGGACGTTT. This encodes CASSIPGPGTF.